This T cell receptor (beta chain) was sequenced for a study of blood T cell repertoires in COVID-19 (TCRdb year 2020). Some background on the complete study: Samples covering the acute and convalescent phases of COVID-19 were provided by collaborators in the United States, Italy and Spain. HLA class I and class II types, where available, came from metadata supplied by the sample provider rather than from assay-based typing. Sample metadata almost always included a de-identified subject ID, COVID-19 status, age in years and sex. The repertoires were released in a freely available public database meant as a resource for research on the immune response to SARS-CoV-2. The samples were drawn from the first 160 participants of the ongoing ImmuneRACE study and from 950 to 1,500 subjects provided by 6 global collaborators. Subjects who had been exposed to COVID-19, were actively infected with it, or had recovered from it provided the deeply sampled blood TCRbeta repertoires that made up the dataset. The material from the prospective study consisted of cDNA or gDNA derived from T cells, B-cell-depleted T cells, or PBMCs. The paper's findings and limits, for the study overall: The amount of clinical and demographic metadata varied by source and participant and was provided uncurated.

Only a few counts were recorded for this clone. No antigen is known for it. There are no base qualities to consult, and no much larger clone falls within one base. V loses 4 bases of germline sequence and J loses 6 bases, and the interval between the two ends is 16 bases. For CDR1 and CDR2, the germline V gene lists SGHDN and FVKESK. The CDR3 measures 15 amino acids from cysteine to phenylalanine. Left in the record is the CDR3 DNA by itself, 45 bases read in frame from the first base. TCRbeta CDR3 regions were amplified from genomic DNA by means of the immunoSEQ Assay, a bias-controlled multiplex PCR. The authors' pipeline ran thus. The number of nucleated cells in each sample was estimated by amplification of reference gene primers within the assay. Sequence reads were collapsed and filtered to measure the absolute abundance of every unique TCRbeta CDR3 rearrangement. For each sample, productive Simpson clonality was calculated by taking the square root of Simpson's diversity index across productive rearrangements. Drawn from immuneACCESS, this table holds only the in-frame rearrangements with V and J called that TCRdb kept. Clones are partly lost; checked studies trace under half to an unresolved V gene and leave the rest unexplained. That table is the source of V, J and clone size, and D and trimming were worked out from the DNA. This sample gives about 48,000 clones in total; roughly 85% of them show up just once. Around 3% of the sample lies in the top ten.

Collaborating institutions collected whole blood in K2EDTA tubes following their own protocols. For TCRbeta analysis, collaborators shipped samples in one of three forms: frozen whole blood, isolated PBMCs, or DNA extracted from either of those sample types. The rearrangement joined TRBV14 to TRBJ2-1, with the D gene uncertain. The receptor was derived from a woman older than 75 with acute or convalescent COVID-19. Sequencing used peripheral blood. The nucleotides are TGTGCCAGCAGCCCGATTGCGATACCGGGCAATGAGCAGTTCTTC. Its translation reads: CASSPIAIPGNEQFF.